This T cell receptor beta chain was obtained from a study of blood T cells in healthy people across ages. Study observations and caveats: CMV status of donors was unknown, possibly confounding expanded clonotype changes. The recorded TCR beta diversity per million T cells decreased in a roughly linear manner with age. There was a strong correlation between TCR beta diversity and naive T cell percentage.

Next came a second PCR, run for about 6 to 11 cycles, which used a sample-barcoded 5' primer along with a J-beta primer mix. TCRdb re-analysed the 5' RACE reads in MiXCR, keeping a single row per CDR3 protein. The table includes approximately 2,000,000 distinct CDR3 sequences, 35% to 50% detected once. Extraction yielded at least 6 micrograms of total RNA per sample. Unmatched junction bases numbered 9, after V lost 6 bases and J lost 4 bases. Germline loops: CDR1 DFQATT, CDR2 SNEGSKA (reference sequence). This CDR3 region has 14 residues. This clonotype was observed a handful of times. Its antigen remains unknown.

Sequenced material: blood. This receptor was obtained from a human donor in good health. The rearrangement joins TRBV20-1 to TRBJ2-5; 9 positions match TRBD1. CDR3 amino acids: CSANTGQGGETQYF. CDR3 nucleotides: TGCAGTGCCAATACGGGACAGGGAGGAGAGACCCAGTACTTC.